This T cell receptor beta chain was found in a study of blood T cell repertoires in COVID-19. Generated by immunoSEQ multiplex PCR, the TCRdb table keeps only in-frame clones and is missing some. The table includes approximately 110,000 clones, approximately 84% detected once. Comment on this clone: Relative to the germline gene, one junction end is altered; a read error may explain this.

This CDR3 is built from 11 residues. Germline CDR1 and CDR2: SGHAT and FQNNGV. V is TRBV11-2 and J is TRBJ2-7; D remains unclear. The TCR comes from a woman in her thirties or forties with acute or convalescent COVID-19. The sample was peripheral blood. The CDR3 loop reads CASSLYYEQCF. The CDR3 DNA reads as TGTGCCAGCAGCCTATACTACGAGCAGTGCTTC. Complete variable domain (other parts from reference TRBV11-2 and TRBJ2-7): EAGVAQSPRYKIIEKRQSVAFWCNPISGHATLYWYQQILGQGPKLLIQFQNNGVVDDSQLPKDRFSAERLKGVDSTLKIQPAKLEDSAVYLCASSLYYEQCFGPGTRLTVT.